The clone carrying this TCR beta chain was detected only a few times. Antigen: not known. Germline V CDR1 and CDR2: MNHEY, SVGAGI. The CDR3 is 15 residues long. The V gene lost 2 bases and the J gene lost 3 bases, with 13 bases spanning the gap. This sample was included in a study of blood T cells in healthy people across ages. Study-wide results and caveats: Age brought a roughly linear fall in TCR beta diversity measured per million T cells.

Primed by a sample-barcoded 5' primer and a J-beta primer mix, a second PCR proceeded for about 7 to 11 cycles. Template switching added a 12-random-nucleotide identifier to every cDNA molecule. TCRdb itself ran the 5' RACE reads through MiXCR, one entry per CDR3 protein. Of 800,000 to 950,000 distinct CDR3 sequences in the sample, almost 30% were seen once. The sample was also linked to a second study, of T cells of mothers and their children. From that second work: Sequencing got over 8.5 million TCR beta CDR3 reads from each mother and roughly 2.7 million from each child. In both related and unrelated pairs, TCR recombination output is shaped similarly by thymic selection.

Sequencing used blood. The rearrangement links TRBV6-5 to TRBJ1-1; D is unclear. The origin of this receptor is a woman aged 35 to 49 in good health. In DNA, the CDR3 is TGTGCCAGCAGTTACGGATTTTCGTCATACACTGAAGCTTTCTTT. It codes for CASSYGFSSYTEAFF.